These 18 T cell receptor beta chains were sequenced from one sample in a study of shared clonotypes between healthy human individuals. Repertoires were generated with immunoSEQ multiplex PCR, while TCRdb's copy carries only in-frame clones and drops some. The sample has 2 million to 2.5 million clones; 85% to 95% are singletons. Material: naive CD4+ T cells from PBMCs. Subset: CD45RA+ positively selected. The receptor set was obtained from a young man in good health. Some clones in this sample may be carry-over from other donors' samples.

In DNA, the CDR3 is TGTGCCAGCAGCTTAGATACCACGACCACCTTC. It yields the protein CASSLDTTTTF. The V and J genes are TRBV11-2 and TRBJ1-2, with D unresolved. Germline loops: CDR1 SGHAT, CDR2 FQNNGV. The CDR3 consists of 11 residues. V was clipped by 0 bases and J by 13 bases, with 9 bases between them.

CDR3 residues: CATSSRLAFQWETQYF. The CDR3 DNA is TGTGCCACCAGCAGCAGACTAGCGTTTCAATGGGAGACCCAGTACTTC. This sequence joins TRBV15 and TRBJ2-5, with 8 bases identical to TRBD2. Germline V gives CDR1 LNHNV, CDR2 YYDKDF (reference sequence). There are 16 residues in the CDR3. J lost 5 bases, V lost 3 bases, and 11 bases had no gene match.

V usage is TRBV28 and J usage is TRBJ2-1; D unclear. The CDR3 spans 13 residues. Trimming took off 9 bases at V and 2 bases at J, with 11 bases between the two ends. Germline CDR1 and CDR2: MDHEN and SYDVKM. The CDR3 bases are TGTGCCAGTCTACCAGACACCTACAATGAGCAGTTCTTC. Residues: CASLPDTYNEQFF.

CDR3 protein: CASSYLGVTTYEQYF. The CDR3, as DNA: TGCGCCAGCAGCTACCTCGGGGTTACGACCTACGAGCAGTACTTC. The V gene is TRBV4-3, the J gene TRBJ2-7, with D maybe TRBD2 (5 bases). Deletions cut 5 bases from V and 2 bases from J, with 16 bases between. Germline-derived CDR1 and CDR2 are LGHNA and YSLEER. The CDR3 runs to 15 residues.

The sample holds one count of this clone. V usage is TRBV5-1 and J usage is TRBJ2-3; a weak D match, TRBD1 (6 bases). V was cut by 4 bases and J by 7 bases, with 19 bases left in between. The germline gives CDR1 SGHRS, CDR2 YFSETQ. This CDR3 has 15 amino acids. The CDR3 loop is CASSPPEPGANTQYF. The CDR3 DNA reads as TGCGCCAGCAGCCCGCCTGAGCCAGGGGCAAATACGCAGTATTTT.

V gene TRBV28 combines with J gene TRBJ1-3, with D possibly matching TRBD1 (6 bases). V was shortened by 7 bases and J by 4 bases, with 20 bases between the two germline ends. The CDR3 sequence is 16 residues long. CDR1 MDHEN and CDR2 SYDVKM come from the germline V gene. The CDR3 spells CASTPPGTSAGNTIYF. CDR3 DNA: TGTGCCAGCACCCCGCCCGGGACATCAGCGGGAAACACCATATATTTT. Based on the CDR3 plus reference TRBV28 and TRBJ1-3, the full variable domain is DVKVTQSSRYLVKRTGEKVFLECVQDMDHENMFWYRQDPGLGLRLIYFSYDVKMKEKGDIPEGYSVSREKKERFSLILESASTNQTSMYLCASTPPGTSAGNTIYFGEGSWLTVV.

CDR3 sequence: CASSKDRGLNYGYTF. In DNA form, the CDR3 reads TGTGCCAGTAGTAAGGACAGGGGACTTAACTATGGCTACACCTTC. The chain carries TRBV19 and TRBJ1-2; 9 nucleotides match TRBD1. CDR3 length: 15 residues. Losses at the gene ends were 4 bases for V and 1 base for J; bases not matched to a gene: 4. Germline V gene sequence: CDR1 LNHDA, CDR2 SQIVND (reference sequence). Full variable domain (missing parts from reference TRBV19 and TRBJ1-2): DGGITQSPKYLFRKEGQNVTLSCEQNLNHDAMYWYRQDPGQGLRLIYYSQIVNDFQKGDIAEGYSVSREKKESFPLTVTSAQKNPTAFYLCASSKDRGLNYGYTFGSGTRLTVV.

The chain employs TRBV9 and TRBJ1-3, with no clear D. V was trimmed by 3 bases and J by 6 bases, leaving 16 bases between them. Germline V gives CDR1 SGDLS, CDR2 YYNGEE. The CDR3 is made up of 15 amino acids. CDR3 residues: CASSGGPYGENTIYF. The CDR3 nucleotides are TGTGCCAGCAGCGGGGGTCCGTATGGCGAAAACACCATATATTTT.

This clone was recorded once. The chain combines TRBV2 with TRBJ2-7; 7 nucleotides align to TRBD1. This CDR3 is built from 19 residues. The V segment lost 3 bases and the J segment 6 bases; nucleotides outside the gene matches: 23. The germline gives CDR1 SNHLY, CDR2 FYNNEI. CDR3 DNA: TGTGCCAGCAGTGAGAACGCCAACAGGGGAGTGGGGCTAGACGGCGAGCAGTACTTC. Its protein is CASSENANRGVGLDGEQYF. Full variable domain (rest looked up from reference TRBV2 and TRBJ2-7): EPEVTQTPSHQVTQMGQEVILRCVPISNHLYFYWYRQILGQKVEFLVSFYNNEISEKSEIFDDQFSVERPDGSNFTLKIRSTKLEDSAMYFCASSENANRGVGLDGEQYFGPGTRLTVT.

This chain connects TRBV5-1 to TRBJ2-1, with 7 bases that match TRBD2. CDR3 size: 13 residues. The V and J ends lost 4 bases and 4 bases, in that order; junction bases with no gene match: 2. The germline gives CDR1 SGHRS, CDR2 YFSETQ. CDR3 nucleotides: TGCGCCAGCAGCCGGGAGGCTTACAATGAGCAGTTCTTC. This gives the protein CASSREAYNEQFF.

The chain carries TRBV29-1 and TRBJ1-1, with no clear D. V was pared by 6 bases and J by 1 base, with 18 bases between. This CDR3 region has 15 residues. The germline V gene encodes CDR1 SQVTM and CDR2 ANQGSEA. CDR3 DNA sequence: TGCAGCGTACACAGCCACCGGACGGGGAACACTGAAGCTTTCTTT. Its translation is CSVHSHRTGNTEAFF.

For the CDR3, the DNA is TGCGCCAGCAGCCTTGGGCTAGGACGGAACAATGAGCAGTTCTTC. Encoded protein: CASSLGLGRNNEQFF. V is TRBV5-1 and J is TRBJ2-1; D gene uncertain. Germline V lookup: CDR1 SGHRS, CDR2 YFSETQ. CDR3 length: 15 amino acids. Trimming took off 4 bases at V and 5 bases at J, with 16 bases between the two ends.

The chain links TRBV27 to TRBJ2-7; TRBD2 matches at 11 bases. Trimming removed 2 bases from V and 3 bases from J; junction bases left unmatched: 3. The V gene's germline CDR1 is MNHEY and CDR2 SMNVEV (reference sequence). This CDR3 is 15 amino acids long. The CDR3 DNA reads as TGTGCCAGCAGTTTAAAGCTAGCGGGGGGCTACGAGCAGTACTTC. Translated: CASSLKLAGGYEQYF.

Note on this clone: This specimen includes other DNA sequences encoding the same CDR3. This chain joins TRBV5-1 and TRBJ2-3, with no clear D. Germline V gene lookup returns CDR1 SGHRS and CDR2 YFSETQ. V lost 1 base and J 0 bases, leaving 6 bases between the germline ends. The CDR3 sequence is 14 residues long. The CDR3 loop is CASSLKGSTDTQYF. The CDR3, as DNA: TGCGCCAGCAGCTTGAAGGGTAGCACAGATACGCAGTATTTT.

As to this clone: Other DNA sequences from this sample encode an identical CDR3 as well. The chain couples TRBV11-2 to TRBJ1-3; the D is unclear. Trimming shortened V by 5 bases and J by 4 bases, and 6 bases separated the two germline ends. Per germline, CDR1 SGHAT and CDR2 FQNNGV. The CDR3 totals 12 residues. CDR3: CASSLGGNTIYF. The CDR3 DNA reads TGTGCCAGCAGCCTCGGCGGAAACACCATATATTTT.

The gene calls are TRBV6-1 and TRBJ1-4; D not certain. Germline values: CDR1 MNHNS, CDR2 SASEGT. The CDR3 length is 13 residues. V was pared by 4 bases and J by 0 bases, with 3 bases between. The CDR3 nucleotides read TGTGCCAGCAGTGGGGCAACTAATGAAAAACTGTTTTTT. Residues: CASSGATNEKLFF.

The V gene is TRBV7-2, the J gene TRBJ2-4; D is perhaps TRBD2 (5 bases). The CDR3 runs 15 residues. Trimming removed 4 bases from V and 9 bases from J, with 19 bases in between. Germline V lookup: CDR1 SGHTA, CDR2 FQGNSA. In DNA form, the CDR3 reads TGTGCCAGCAGCTCCACGCTAGGGAGTCGGGGCATTCAGTACTTC. Amino acids: CASSSTLGSRGIQYF.

The genes are TRBV29-1 and TRBJ2-3; the D is unclear. CDR1 is SQVTM and CDR2 is ANQGSEA in the germline V gene. The V gene lost 4 bases and the J gene lost 0 bases, with 11 bases spanning the gap. The CDR3 spans 14 residues. This CDR3 is CSVVGRTSTDTQYF. The DNA for the CDR3 is TGCAGCGTTGTCGGCCGAACTAGCACAGATACGCAGTATTTT.